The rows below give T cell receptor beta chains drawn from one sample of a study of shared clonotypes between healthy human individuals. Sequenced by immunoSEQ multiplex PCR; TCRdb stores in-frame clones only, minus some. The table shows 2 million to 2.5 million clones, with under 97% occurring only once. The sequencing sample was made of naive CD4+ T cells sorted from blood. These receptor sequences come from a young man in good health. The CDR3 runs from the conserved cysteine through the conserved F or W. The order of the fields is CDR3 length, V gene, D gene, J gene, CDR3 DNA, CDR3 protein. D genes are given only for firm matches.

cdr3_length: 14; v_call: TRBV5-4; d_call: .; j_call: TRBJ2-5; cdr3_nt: TGTGCCAGCAGCTTTGGGGGGATCCAAGAGACCCAGTACTTC; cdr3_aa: CASSFGGIQETQYF
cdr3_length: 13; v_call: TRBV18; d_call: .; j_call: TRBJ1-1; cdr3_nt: TGTGCCAGCTCACCAAGGGTGGACACTGAAGCTTTCTTT; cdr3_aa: CASSPRVDTEAFF
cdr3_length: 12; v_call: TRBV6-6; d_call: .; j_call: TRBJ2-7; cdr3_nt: TGTGCCAGCTCGGGGCCAACCTACGAGCAGTACTTC; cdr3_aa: CASSGPTYEQYF
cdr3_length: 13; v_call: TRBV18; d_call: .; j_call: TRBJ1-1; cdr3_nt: TGTGCCAGCTCACCGTGGGAGGGCGTTGAAGCTTTCTTT; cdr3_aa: CASSPWEGVEAFF
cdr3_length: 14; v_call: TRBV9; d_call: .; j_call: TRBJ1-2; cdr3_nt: TGTGCCAGCAGCGTAGGGGTATCTAACTATGGCTACACCTTC; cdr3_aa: CASSVGVSNYGYTF
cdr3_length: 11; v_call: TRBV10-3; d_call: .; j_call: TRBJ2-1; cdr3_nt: TGTGCCATCAGTGAGCCCCCAGAGCAGTTCTTC; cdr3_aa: CAISEPPEQFF
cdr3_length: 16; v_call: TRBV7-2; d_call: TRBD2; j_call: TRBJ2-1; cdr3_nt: TGTGCCAGCAGCTTAGGTCCAGGGATAGGGGAGGGTGAGCAGTTCTTC; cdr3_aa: CASSLGPGIGEGEQFF
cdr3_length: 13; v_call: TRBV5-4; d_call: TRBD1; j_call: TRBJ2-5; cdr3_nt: TGTGCCAGCAGCTGGGACAGGGTTGAGACCCAGTACTTC; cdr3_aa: CASSWDRVETQYF
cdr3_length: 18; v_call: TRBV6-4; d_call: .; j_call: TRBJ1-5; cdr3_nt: TGTGCCAGCAGTGACTCCTACGCCCTTCGTGCGGGCAATCAGCCCCAGCATTTT; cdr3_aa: CASSDSYALRAGNQPQHF
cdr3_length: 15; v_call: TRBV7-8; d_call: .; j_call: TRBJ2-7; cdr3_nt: TGTGCCAGCAGCTTAGCCGGGACCTGGGGCTACGAGCAGTACTTC; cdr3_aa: CASSLAGTWGYEQYF
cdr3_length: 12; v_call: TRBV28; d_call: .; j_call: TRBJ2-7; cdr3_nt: TGTGCCAGCAAGAGGGAGCCCTACGAGCAGTACTTC; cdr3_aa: CASKREPYEQYF
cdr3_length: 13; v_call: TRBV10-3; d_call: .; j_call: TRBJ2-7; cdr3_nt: TGTGCCATCAGTGAAGGCAGGGGCTACGAGCAGTACTTC; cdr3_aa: CAISEGRGYEQYF
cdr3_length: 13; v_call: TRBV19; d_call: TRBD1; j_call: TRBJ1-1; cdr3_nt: TGTGCCAGTAGTCCACAGGGGGCCGCTGAAGCTTTCTTT; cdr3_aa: CASSPQGAAEAFF
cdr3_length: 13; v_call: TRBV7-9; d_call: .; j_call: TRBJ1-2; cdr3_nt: TGTGCCAGCAGCTTGGAGACAGAGTATGGCTACACCTTC; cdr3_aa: CASSLETEYGYTF
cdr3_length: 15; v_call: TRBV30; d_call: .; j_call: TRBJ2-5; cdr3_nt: TGTGCCTGGAGTGTACTCGTGTCAGGGCAAGAGACCCAGTACTTC; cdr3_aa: CAWSVLVSGQETQYF
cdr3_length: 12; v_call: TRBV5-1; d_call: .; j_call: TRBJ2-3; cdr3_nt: TGCGCCAGCAGCTTGGGATCAGATACGCAGTATTTT; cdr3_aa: CASSLGSDTQYF
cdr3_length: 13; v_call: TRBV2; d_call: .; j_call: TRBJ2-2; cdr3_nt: TGTGCCAGCACCGGGGTTCGCACCGGGGAGCTGTTTTTT; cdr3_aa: CASTGVRTGELFF
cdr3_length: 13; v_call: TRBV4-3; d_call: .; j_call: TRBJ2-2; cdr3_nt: TGCGCCAGCAGCTACGAGGCCTCCGGGGAGCTGTTTTTT; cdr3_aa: CASSYEASGELFF
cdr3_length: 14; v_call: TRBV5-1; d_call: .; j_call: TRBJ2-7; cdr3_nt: TGCGCCAGCAGCTTGGGAGGCCAGTCGTACGAGCAGTACTTC; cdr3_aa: CASSLGGQSYEQYF
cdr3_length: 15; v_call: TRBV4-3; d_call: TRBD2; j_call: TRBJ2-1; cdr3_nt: TGCGCCAGCAGCCAAGCAATAGCGGGAGTTTATGAGCAGTTCTTC; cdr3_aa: CASSQAIAGVYEQFF
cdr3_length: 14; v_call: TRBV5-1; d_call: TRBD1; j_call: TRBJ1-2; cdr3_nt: TGCGCCAGCAGCTTGTCACAGGGGGAAGATGGCTACACCTTC; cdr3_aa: CASSLSQGEDGYTF
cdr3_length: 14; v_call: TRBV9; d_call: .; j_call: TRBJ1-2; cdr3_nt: TGTGCCAGCAGCGTAGGAACAGACACCTATGGCTACACCTTC; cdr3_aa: CASSVGTDTYGYTF